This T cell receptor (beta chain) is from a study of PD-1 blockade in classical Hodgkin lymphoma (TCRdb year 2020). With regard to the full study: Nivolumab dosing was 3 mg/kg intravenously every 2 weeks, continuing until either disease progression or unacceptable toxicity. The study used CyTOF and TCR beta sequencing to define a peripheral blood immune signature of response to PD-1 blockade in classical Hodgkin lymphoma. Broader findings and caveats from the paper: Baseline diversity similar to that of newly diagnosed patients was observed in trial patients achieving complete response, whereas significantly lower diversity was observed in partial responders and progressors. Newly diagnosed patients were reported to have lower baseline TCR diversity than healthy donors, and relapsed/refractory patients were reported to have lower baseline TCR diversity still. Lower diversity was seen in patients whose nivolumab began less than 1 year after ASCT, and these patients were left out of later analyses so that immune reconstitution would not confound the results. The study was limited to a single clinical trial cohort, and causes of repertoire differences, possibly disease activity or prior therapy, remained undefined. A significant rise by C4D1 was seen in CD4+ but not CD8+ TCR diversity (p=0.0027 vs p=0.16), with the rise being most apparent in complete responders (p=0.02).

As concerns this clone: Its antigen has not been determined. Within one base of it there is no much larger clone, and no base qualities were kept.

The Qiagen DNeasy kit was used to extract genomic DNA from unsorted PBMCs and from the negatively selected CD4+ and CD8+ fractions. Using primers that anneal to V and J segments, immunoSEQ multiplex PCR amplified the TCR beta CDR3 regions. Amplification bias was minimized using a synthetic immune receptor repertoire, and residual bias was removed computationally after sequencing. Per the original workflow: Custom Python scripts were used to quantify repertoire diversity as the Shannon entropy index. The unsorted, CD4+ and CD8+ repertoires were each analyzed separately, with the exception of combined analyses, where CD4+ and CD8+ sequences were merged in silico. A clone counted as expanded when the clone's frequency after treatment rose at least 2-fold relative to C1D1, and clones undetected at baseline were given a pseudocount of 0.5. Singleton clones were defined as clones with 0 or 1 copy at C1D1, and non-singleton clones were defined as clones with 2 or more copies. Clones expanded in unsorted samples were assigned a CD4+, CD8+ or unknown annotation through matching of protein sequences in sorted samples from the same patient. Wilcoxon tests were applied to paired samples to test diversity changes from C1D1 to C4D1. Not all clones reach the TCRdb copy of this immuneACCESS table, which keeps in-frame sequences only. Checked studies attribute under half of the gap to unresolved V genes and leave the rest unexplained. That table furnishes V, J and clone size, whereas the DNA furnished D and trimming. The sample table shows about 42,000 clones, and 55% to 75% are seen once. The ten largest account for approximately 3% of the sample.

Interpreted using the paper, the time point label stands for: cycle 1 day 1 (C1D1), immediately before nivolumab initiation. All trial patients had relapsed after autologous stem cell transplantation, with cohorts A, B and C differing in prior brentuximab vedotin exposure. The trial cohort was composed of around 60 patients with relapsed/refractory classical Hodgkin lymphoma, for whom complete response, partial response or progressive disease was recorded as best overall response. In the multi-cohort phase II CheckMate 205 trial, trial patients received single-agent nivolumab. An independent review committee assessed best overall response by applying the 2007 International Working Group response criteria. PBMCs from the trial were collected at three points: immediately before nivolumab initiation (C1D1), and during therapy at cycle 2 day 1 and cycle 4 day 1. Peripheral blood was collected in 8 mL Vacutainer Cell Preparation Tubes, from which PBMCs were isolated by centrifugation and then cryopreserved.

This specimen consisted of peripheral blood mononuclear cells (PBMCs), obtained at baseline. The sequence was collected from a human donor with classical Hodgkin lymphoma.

The CDR3 is CASSVLLHNEQFF. The DNA sequence reads TGTGCCAGCAGCGTACTCCTTCACAATGAGCAGTTCTTC. The V and J segments used are TRBV9 and TRBJ2-1; the D gene cannot be resolved reliably. Inclusive of the bounding cysteine and phenylalanine, the CDR3 is 13 residues long. CDR3 DNA is the only sequence kept; it has 39 bases, read in frame from the first base. V and J lose 1 base and 5 bases, and a span of 7 bases separates them. CDR1 and CDR2, per the germline V gene, are SGDLS and YYNGEE. Full variable domain (CDR3 extended with the reference TRBV9 and TRBJ2-1 proteins): DSGVTQTPKHLITATGQRVTLRCSPRSGDLSVYWYQQSLDQGLQFLIQYYNGEERAKGNILERFSAQQFPDLHSELNLSSLELGDSALYFCASSVLLHNEQFFGPGTRLTVL.